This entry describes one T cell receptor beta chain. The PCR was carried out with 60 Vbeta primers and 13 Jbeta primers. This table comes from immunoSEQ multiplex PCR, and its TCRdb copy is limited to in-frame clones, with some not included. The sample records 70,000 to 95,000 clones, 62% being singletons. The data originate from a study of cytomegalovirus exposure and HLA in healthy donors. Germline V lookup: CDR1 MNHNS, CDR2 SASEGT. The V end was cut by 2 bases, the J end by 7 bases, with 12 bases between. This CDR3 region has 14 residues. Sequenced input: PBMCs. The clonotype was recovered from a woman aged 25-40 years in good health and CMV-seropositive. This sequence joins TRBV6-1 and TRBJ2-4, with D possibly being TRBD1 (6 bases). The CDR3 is CASSELTGGNIQYF. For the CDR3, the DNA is TGTGCCAGCAGTGAACTGACAGGCGGGAACATTCAGTACTTC.